This record looks at one T cell receptor beta chain sequence and its context. This sample stems from a study of blood T cell repertoires in COVID-19. At the level of the study: PBMCs, B-cell-depleted T cells, or T cells were the source of the cDNA or gDNA that made up the material.

This CDR3 region has 15 residues. The V end was cut by 4 bases, the J end by 5 bases, with 15 bases between. The germline V gene encodes CDR1 SGHRS and CDR2 YFSETQ. Study processing details: By means of reference gene primer amplification, nucleated cell counts were estimated. Assay used: immunoSEQ multiplex PCR; TCRdb lists only in-frame clones, some missing. V and J calls and clone size come straight from that table; D and trimming were deduced from the DNA. The sample records around 84,000 clones, around 80% being singletons. This TCR came from a woman between 35 and 50 years old with active or convalescent COVID-19. The sequencing sample was made of peripheral blood. The chain combines TRBV5-1 with TRBJ2-2; D not certain. The CDR3 loop reads CASSPGGSRTGELFF. The CDR3, as DNA: TGCGCCAGCAGCCCCGGTGGTAGTAGAACCGGGGAGCTGTTTTTT.